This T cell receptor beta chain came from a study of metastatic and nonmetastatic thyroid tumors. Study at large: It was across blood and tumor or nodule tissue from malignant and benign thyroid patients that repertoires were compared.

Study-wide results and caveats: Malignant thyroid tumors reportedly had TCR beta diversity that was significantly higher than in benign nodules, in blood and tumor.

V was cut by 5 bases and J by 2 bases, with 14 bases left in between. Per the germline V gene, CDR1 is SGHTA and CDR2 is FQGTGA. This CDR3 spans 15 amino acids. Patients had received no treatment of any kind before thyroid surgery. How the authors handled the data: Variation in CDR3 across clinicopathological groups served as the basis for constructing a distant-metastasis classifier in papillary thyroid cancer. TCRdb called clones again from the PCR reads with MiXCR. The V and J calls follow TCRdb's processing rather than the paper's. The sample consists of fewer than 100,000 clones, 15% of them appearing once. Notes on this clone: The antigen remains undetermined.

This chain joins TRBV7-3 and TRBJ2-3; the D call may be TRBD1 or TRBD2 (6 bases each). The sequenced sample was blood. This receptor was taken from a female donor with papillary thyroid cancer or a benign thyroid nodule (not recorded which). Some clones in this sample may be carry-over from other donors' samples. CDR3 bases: TGTGCCAGCAGCCCCGGTGGGGGGCTCACAGATACGCAGTATTTT. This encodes CASSPGGGLTDTQYF.